One sample yielded the 7 T cell receptor beta chains listed below, sequenced in a study of T-cell memory formation after mild COVID-19. One entry per CDR3 protein, called by TCRdb with MiXCR from the 5' RACE reads. The sample records approximately 410,000 distinct CDR3 sequences, more than 20% being singletons. Sequencing used PBMCs or a T cell subset sorted from them (not recorded which). These receptors originate from an adult woman who had mild COVID-19 (a few samples of this study predate the infection). Cell type and time point are not known.

This clonotype showed up just a few times. The chain carries TRBV7-2 and TRBJ2-7; D perhaps matches TRBD2 (5 bases). The germline V gene encodes CDR1 SGHTA and CDR2 FQGNSA. The CDR3 is 13 amino acids. V was cut by 5 bases and J by 2 bases, with 10 bases left in between. CDR3 sequence (DNA): TGTGCCAGCAGCACCCGGGGTACCTACGAGCAGTACTTC. This codes for CASSTRGTYEQYF.

This clonotype was seen once. The chain is built from TRBV12-3 or TRBV12-4 and TRBJ1-2; no firm D call. V gave up 4 bases and J gave up 8 bases, with 17 bases separating them. The CDR3 runs 14 residues. The CDR3 here is CASSSARSGNGYTF. The CDR3 coding sequence is TGTGCCAGCAGTTCAGCGCGATCGGGTAACGGCTACACCTTC.

V usage is TRBV6-5 and J usage is TRBJ1-6, with TRBD1 identical over 7 bases. With 0 bases clipped from V and 10 bases from J, the junction kept 15 bases outside the gene matches. The CDR3 spans 18 residues. The germline CDR1 and CDR2 sequences are MNHEY and SVGAGI. CDR3 protein: CASSYSKPVLGGASPLHF. The CDR3 nucleotides read TGTGCCAGCAGTTACTCGAAACCCGTCCTAGGGGGCGCGTCACCCCTCCACTTT.

The chain has TRBV4-2 and TRBJ2-3; 10 bases map to TRBD2. The CDR3 is 17 amino acids. Germline V gene sequence: CDR1 LGHNA, CDR2 YNFKEQ. The V gene end was trimmed by 0 bases and the J gene end by 5 bases; junction bases not matched to a gene: 8. CDR3 protein: CASSQDAAGGLGDTQYF. DNA of the CDR3: TGTGCCAGCAGCCAAGATGCAGCGGGGGGGCTTGGAGATACGCAGTATTTT.

This chain links TRBV7-8 with TRBJ2-3; 9 nucleotides line up with TRBD1. The CDR3 runs 20 residues. V dropped 3 bases and J dropped 0; count of bases not matched to a gene: 16. From germline, CDR1 is SGHVS and CDR2 FQNEAQ. Written as DNA, the CDR3 is TGTGCCAGCAGCTTCCGACCCCCCCGGGACAGGGCGTCTAGCACAGATACGCAGTATTTT. Its translation: CASSFRPPRDRASSTDTQYF.

This clonotype was seen only a few times. This sequence joins TRBV3-1 and TRBJ2-1; 10 nucleotides align to TRBD2. Germline V gene lookup returns CDR1 LGHDT and CDR2 YNNKEL (reference sequence). With V trimmed by 1 base and J by 0 bases, 6 bases remained unmatched. This CDR3 has 18 residues. CDR3 residues: CASSQAGLAVSSYNEQFF. CDR3 nucleotide sequence: TGTGCCAGCAGCCAAGCCGGACTAGCGGTGAGCTCCTACAATGAGCAGTTCTTC.

The rearrangement links TRBV27 to TRBJ2-3; 12 bases line up with TRBD2. V lost 6 bases and J lost 1; bases outside the gene matches: 2. Germline V gene sequence: CDR1 MNHEY, CDR2 SMNVEV (reference sequence). The CDR3 is 15 residues long. The CDR3 sequence is CASSPSGRGTDTQYF. CDR3 DNA: TGTGCCAGCAGCCCTAGCGGGAGGGGCACAGATACGCAGTATTTT.